Shown below are 10 T cell receptor beta chains from a single sample sequenced in a study of metastatic and nonmetastatic thyroid tumors. TCRdb reassembled clones from the PCR reads with MiXCR. The sample lists tens of thousands of clones; 20% to 25% were seen once. Thyroid surgery took place with no prior treatment in any patient. Sequenced sample: blood. The receptors originated from a female donor with papillary thyroid cancer or a benign thyroid nodule (not recorded which). Some clones in this sample may be carry-over from other donors' samples.

This clone has ten or more counts. The CDR3 nucleotides read TGTGCCACCAGCAGAGACAGGGGACTCGGCCCTCAAGAGACCCAGTACTTC. This gives the protein CATSRDRGLGPQETQYF. The J gene is TRBJ2-5, the V gene TRBV15; D could derive from TRBD1 or TRBD2 (6 bases each). V lost 0 bases and J lost 2, with 16 bases in between. This CDR3 comprises 17 residues. Looked up from germline, CDR1 is LNHNV and CDR2 is YYDKDF (reference sequence).

Ten or more counts support this clone. The chain recombines TRBV6-5 with TRBJ1-6; no firm D call. CDR1 is MNHEY, CDR2 SVGAGI, per germline. The V gene lost 2 bases and the J gene lost 11 bases, with 16 bases spanning the gap. CDR3 length: 15 residues. CDR3 in amino acids: CASSYSTGYWAPLHF. The CDR3 nucleotides are TGTGCCAGCAGTTACAGTACGGGTTATTGGGCACCCCTCCACTTT.

This sequence joins TRBV14 and TRBJ2-1; D is unresolved. Germline-derived CDR1 and CDR2 are SGHDN and FVKESK. The CDR3 is made up of 12 amino acids. Trimming removed 5 bases from V and 9 bases from J, with 11 bases in between. CDR3 loop: CASSKQAFEQFF. CDR3 nucleotide sequence: TGTGCCAGCAGCAAACAAGCTTTTGAGCAGTTCTTC.

The sample holds many counts of this clone. CDR3 residues: CASSYPGQGQETQYF. In DNA form, the CDR3 reads TGTGCCAGCAGCTACCCGGGACAGGGACAGGAGACCCAGTACTTC. The genes are TRBV5-5 and TRBJ2-5; the match to TRBD1 covers 9 bases. The germline V gene has CDR1 SGHKS and CDR2 YYEKEE (reference sequence). This CDR3 comprises 15 residues. After removal of 3 bases from V and 5 bases from J, the junction contained 8 bases not matched to a gene.

The table lists this clone with many counts. V usage is TRBV6-1 and J usage is TRBJ1-3, with D perhaps matching TRBD1 (6 bases). From germline, CDR1 is MNHNS and CDR2 SASEGT. This CDR3 is built from 14 residues. V was cut by 6 bases and J by 2 bases, with 11 bases left in between. The CDR3 nucleotides are TGTGCCAGCAGCGCTCAGGGGCCTGGAAACACCATATATTTT. Its protein is CASSAQGPGNTIYF.

There are many counts of this clone. The chain has TRBV29-1 and TRBJ2-7, with 11 bases aligning to TRBD2. CDR3 size: 13 residues. Germline loops: CDR1 SQVTM, CDR2 ANQGSEA. Trimming at V came to 6 bases and at J to 6 bases, leaving 7 bases not matched to a gene. The CDR3 DNA is TGCAGCGTCTTAGCGGGAGGGCGGAGCGAGCAGTACTTC. Translated: CSVLAGGRSEQYF.

The J gene is TRBJ2-1, the V gene TRBV24-1, with 9 bases lining up with TRBD2. V lost 5 bases, J lost 5 bases, and 12 bases stayed unmatched. The CDR3 has 17 residues. Germline V CDR1 and CDR2: KGHDR, SFDVKD. The DNA for the CDR3 is TGTGCCACCAGTGGGTTTAGTAGGACTAGCGTTAACAATGAGCAGTTCTTC. Its translation is CATSGFSRTSVNNEQFF.

This clone was counted a few times. This chain joins TRBV6-6 and TRBJ2-3; perhaps TRBD2 as D (6 bases). The CDR3 sequence is 14 residues long. Germline V gene lookup returns CDR1 MNHNY and CDR2 SVGAGI (reference sequence). The ends were cut back, 0 bases at V and 4 bases at J, with 8 bases in the middle. The chain's CDR3 is CASSYSGGADTQYF. As DNA, the CDR3 is TGTGCCAGCAGTTACTCGGGGGGAGCAGATACGCAGTATTTT.

There are many counts of this clone. This chain uses TRBV5-1 with TRBJ1-6, with D possibly matching TRBD1 (6 bases). This CDR3 region has 14 residues. V was pared by 0 bases and J by 10 bases, with 11 bases between. Germline V gene data show CDR1 as SGHRS and CDR2 as YFSETQ. CDR3 sequence (DNA): TGCGCCAGCAGCTTGGCAGGGGAGAGGTCACCCCTCCACTTT. Its protein product is CASSLAGERSPLHF.

This clone has a count of ten or more. The gene calls are TRBV6-1 and TRBJ1-3; D remains unclear. This CDR3 is 15 amino acids long. V gave up 6 bases and J gave up 0 bases, with 12 bases separating them. Germline V gene data show CDR1 as MNHNS and CDR2 as SASEGT. The CDR3 sequence: CASRPEQYSGNTIYF. The CDR3 DNA is TGTGCCAGCAGACCCGAGCAATACTCTGGAAACACCATATATTTT.